The rows below give T cell receptor beta chains drawn from one sample of a study of siplizumab effects on memory and regulatory T cells. The repertoire was sequenced with immunoSEQ multiplex PCR; TCRdb's copy has only in-frame clones and lacks some. The sample shows approximately 100,000 clones, around 94% of them seen only once. The sequenced sample was Tregs sorted from blood. These receptors all stem from a human donor in good health. CDR3s include the opening cysteine and the closing phenylalanine or tryptophan. Fields, in order: J gene, clone size, D gene, V gene, CDR3 protein, CDR3 DNA. D genes are given only for firm matches. Not all rows give a size; the values are once, few, many and, for expanded clones, a class.

j_call: TRBJ2-3
clone_size: once
d_call: TRBD2
v_call: TRBV7-3
cdr3_aa: CASSLGRGDTQYF
cdr3_nt: TGTGCCAGCAGCTTAGGGAGGGGAGATACGCAGTATTTT

j_call: TRBJ2-5
clone_size: NA
d_call: NA
v_call: TRBV5-1
cdr3_aa: CASRSRALVETQYF
cdr3_nt: TGCGCCAGCAGATCCAGGGCACTAGTGGAGACCCAGTACTTC

j_call: TRBJ2-6
clone_size: NA
d_call: NA
v_call: TRBV7-3
cdr3_aa: CASSLGSATGANVLTF
cdr3_nt: TGTGCCAGCAGCTTAGGCTCCGCTACTGGGGCCAACGTCCTGACTTTC

j_call: TRBJ1-4
clone_size: NA
d_call: NA
v_call: TRBV19
cdr3_aa: CASSPPIGASNEKLFF
cdr3_nt: TGTGCCAGTAGTCCTCCAATAGGCGCATCCAATGAAAAACTGTTTTTT

j_call: TRBJ1-2
clone_size: NA
d_call: TRBD1
v_call: TRBV6-4
cdr3_aa: CASSVRQGSNYGYTF
cdr3_nt: TGTGCCAGCAGTGTGAGACAGGGTAGTAACTATGGCTACACCTTC

j_call: TRBJ2-5
clone_size: NA
d_call: TRBD1
v_call: TRBV10-3
cdr3_aa: CAISESGQGFRETQYF
cdr3_nt: TGTGCCATCAGTGAGTCCGGACAGGGGTTTCGAGAGACCCAGTACTTC

j_call: TRBJ2-7
clone_size: NA
d_call: NA
v_call: TRBV28
cdr3_aa: CASSLSQGGARYEQYF
cdr3_nt: TGTGCCAGCAGTTTATCCCAAGGCGGGGCGAGATACGAGCAGTACTTC

j_call: TRBJ1-3
clone_size: NA
d_call: NA
v_call: TRBV6-6
cdr3_aa: CASSYWNSPGNTIYF
cdr3_nt: TGTGCCAGCAGTTACTGGAACAGCCCTGGAAACACCATATATTTT

j_call: TRBJ2-2
clone_size: NA
d_call: NA
v_call: TRBV5-4
cdr3_aa: CASSLGRTGELFF
cdr3_nt: TGTGCCAGCAGCTTGGGTAGGACCGGGGAGCTGTTTTTT

j_call: TRBJ1-5
clone_size: NA
d_call: NA
v_call: TRBV19
cdr3_aa: CASSPGRLREPQHF
cdr3_nt: TGTGCCAGTAGTCCAGGTCGTTTGCGGGAGCCCCAGCATTTT

j_call: TRBJ2-5
clone_size: few
d_call: NA
v_call: TRBV5-1
cdr3_aa: CASSLAGETQYF
cdr3_nt: TGCGCCAGCAGCTTGGCGGGGGAGACCCAGTACTTC

j_call: TRBJ2-7
clone_size: NA
d_call: NA
v_call: TRBV4-1
cdr3_aa: CASSQDPGGLLVEQYF
cdr3_nt: TGCGCCAGCAGCCAAGATCCAGGGGGACTCCTCGTCGAGCAGTACTTC

j_call: TRBJ1-3
clone_size: NA
d_call: NA
v_call: TRBV7-9
cdr3_aa: CASSLAGYRNTIYF
cdr3_nt: TGTGCCAGCAGCTTAGCTGGGTATAGAAACACCATATATTTT